These 11 T cell receptor beta chains were sequenced from one sample in a study of cytomegalovirus exposure and HLA in healthy donors. PCR amplification relied on 60 Vbeta primers (plus 13 Jbeta primers). Clones were sequenced by immunoSEQ multiplex PCR, and TCRdb holds only the in-frame ones, with some missing. Among roughly 200,000 clones listed, 82% were seen once. Sequencing input: PBMCs. All receptors derive from a woman in her thirties or forties in good health and CMV-seronegative.

This clone has just one count. The rearrangement joins TRBV27 to TRBJ2-2; TRBD2 might be the D (6 bases). The V end lost 2 bases, the J end lost 6 bases, and 10 bases lay between the germline ends. This CDR3 has 14 residues. Germline values: CDR1 MNHEY, CDR2 SMNVEV (reference sequence). CDR3 nucleotides: TGTGCCAGCAGTTTAGGAGGGCCCCCCGGGGAGCTGTTTTTT. It yields the protein CASSLGGPPGELFF.

This clone was picked up one time. J is TRBJ2-7 and V is TRBV28, with a tentative D call TRBD2 (6 bases). The V gene lost 5 bases and the J gene lost 7 bases, with 21 bases spanning the gap. The CDR3 totals 15 residues. Germline assignment: CDR1 MDHEN and CDR2 SYDVKM. CDR3 in DNA: TGTGCCAGCAGTCAGCCTACGGGGACTCCCGCTGAGCAGTACTTC. Protein: CASSQPTGTPAEQYF.

The chain combines TRBV5-4 with TRBJ2-7; 10 bases are a match to TRBD1. V was pared by 0 bases and J by 5 bases, with 5 bases of the junction left unmatched. Germline values: CDR1 SGHNT, CDR2 YYREEE (reference sequence). The CDR3 has 15 residues. CDR3 nucleotides: TGTGCCAGCAGCTTGGGGACAGGGGGGTTAGACGAGCAGTACTTC. Its translation is CASSLGTGGLDEQYF. Supplemented by reference TRBV5-4 and TRBJ2-7, the full variable domain reads ETGVTQSPTHLIKTRGQQVTLRCSSQSGHNTVSWYQQALGQGPQFIFQYYREEENGRGNFPPRFSGLQFPNYSSELNVNALELDDSALYLCASSLGTGGLDEQYFGPGTRLTVT.

V usage is TRBV14 and J usage is TRBJ1-1, with D tentatively TRBD1 (6 bases). V was shortened by 0 bases and J by 2 bases, with 13 bases between the two germline ends. The length of the CDR3 is 16 residues. Germline CDR1 SGHDN, CDR2 FVKESK. The CDR3 here is CASSQDLDRLNTEAFF. The CDR3 region has the DNA TGTGCCAGCAGCCAAGACCTCGACAGGTTAAACACTGAAGCTTTCTTT.

The rearrangement joins TRBV27 to TRBJ1-2; 7 bases line up with TRBD1. The CDR3 extends over 13 amino acids. V gave up 5 bases and J gave up 6 bases; unmatched junction bases: 6. Germline V gives CDR1 MNHEY, CDR2 SMNVEV (reference sequence). DNA of the CDR3: TGTGCCAGCAGTCCGGCCGGGACAGATGGCTACACCTTC. Translated: CASSPAGTDGYTF.

The chain employs TRBV29-1 and TRBJ2-1; possible D gene TRBD2, 6 bases. The germline V gene encodes CDR1 SQVTM and CDR2 ANQGSEA. The CDR3 contains 14 residues. The DNA of the CDR3 is TGCAGTAGTTCGGGTCGCGCGGGAAGCTATGAGCAGTTCTTC. This codes for CSSSGRAGSYEQFF.

The V call is TRBV4-1, the J call TRBJ1-1; maybe TRBD1 (5 bases). The V end lost 0 bases, the J end lost 3 bases, and 20 bases lay between the germline ends. This CDR3 is built from 18 residues. Germline V gene data show CDR1 as MGHRA and CDR2 as YSYEKL. The CDR3 region has the DNA TGCGCCAGCAGCCAAGATAGTTCGTTCGGGGGGAGGGACACTGAAGCTTTCTTT. This encodes CASSQDSSFGGRDTEAFF.

The genes are TRBV30 and TRBJ1-5, with D uncertain. The V gene lost 0 bases and the J gene lost 3 bases, with 12 bases spanning the gap. Germline V gene sequence: CDR1 GTSNPN, CDR2 SVGIG (reference sequence). This CDR3 spans 15 amino acids. The CDR3 reads CAWSVQVGLNQPQHF. CDR3 nucleotides: TGTGCCTGGAGTGTACAAGTCGGACTCAATCAGCCCCAGCATTTT.

The V and J genes are TRBV6-1 and TRBJ2-1; tentatively, D is TRBD1 (5 bases). CDR3 length equals 15 residues. CDR1 MNHNS and CDR2 SASEGT come from the germline V gene. Trimming left V 4 bases short and J 10 bases short, with 20 bases between. The DNA for the CDR3 is TGTGCCAGCAGTGGGGCCGCTTCTAGGGGTCCCGAGCAGTTCTTC. The encoded protein is CASSGAASRGPEQFF.

CDR3 amino acids: CASSLEQHTDTQYF. CDR3 coding DNA: TGCGCCAGCAGCTTGGAACAGCACACAGATACGCAGTATTTT. The chain joins TRBV5-1 to TRBJ2-3; unclear D gene. The V gene's germline CDR1 is SGHRS and CDR2 YFSETQ. This CDR3 has 14 amino acids. V dropped 0 bases and J dropped 2 bases, with 7 bases sitting between them.

This sequence joins TRBV9 and TRBJ2-7, with TRBD2 identical over 9 bases. The germline CDR1 and CDR2 sequences are SGDLS and YYNGEE. This CDR3 spans 15 amino acids. V dropped 1 base and J dropped 5; count of bases not matched to a gene: 7. The CDR3 nucleotides are TGTGCCAGCAGCGTAAGCGCGGGAGGGGTCCACGAGCAGTACTTC. As protein: CASSVSAGGVHEQYF.